The 22 T cell receptor beta chains below all came from one sample that was sequenced in a study of OX40 agonist ivuxolimab in advanced cancers. Assay used: immunoSEQ multiplex PCR; TCRdb lists only in-frame clones, some missing. Among approximately 65,000 clones, approximately 89% were seen once, and the ten largest hold more than 0.85%. Sequenced material: CD4+ or CD8+ T cells sorted from blood, taken in a trial of the OX40 agonist ivuxolimab. These receptors originate from an adult with an advanced solid tumor such as melanoma, head and neck, liver or kidney cancer.

This chain connects TRBV7-9 to TRBJ1-2, with TRBD1 identical over 7 bases. The CDR3 sequence is 16 residues long. Losses at the gene ends were 5 bases for V and 5 bases for J; bases not matched to a gene: 14. The V gene's germline CDR1 is SEHNR and CDR2 FQNEAQ (reference sequence). In DNA, the CDR3 is TGTGCCAGCAGCCAATCCGGGGCAGGGGGTTTTTATGGCTACACCTTC. This translates into CASSQSGAGGFYGYTF.

The rearrangement joins TRBV5-5 to TRBJ1-2, with D tentatively TRBD1 (6 bases). The germline V and J ends were trimmed by 0 bases and 8 bases, with 23 bases remaining between them. This CDR3 is 17 amino acids long. In germline, CDR1 is SGHKS, CDR2 YYEKEE (reference sequence). CDR3 residues: CASSLAGGYRGLDGYTF. The CDR3 region has the DNA TGTGCCAGCAGCTTGGCTGGTGGATATCGGGGGCTGGACGGCTACACCTTC.

V gene TRBV2 combines with J gene TRBJ1-2, with D perhaps matching TRBD1 (5 bases). CDR3 length equals 15 residues. CDR1 and CDR2 from the germline V gene are SNHLY and FYNNEI. V was shortened by 6 bases and J by 8 bases, with 22 bases between the two germline ends. The CDR3: CASRERDGKFGGYTF. Here the CDR3 DNA reads TGTGCCAGCAGGGAAAGGGACGGAAAATTCGGAGGCTACACCTTC.

The chain couples TRBV19 to TRBJ2-3; no reliable D call. V lost 5 bases and J 0 bases, leaving 9 bases between the germline ends. CDR3 length equals 14 residues. Germline CDR1 reads LNHDA; CDR2 reads SQIVND (reference sequence). This CDR3 is CASSVGLSTDTQYF. CDR3 nucleotide sequence: TGTGCCAGTAGTGTGGGGTTAAGCACAGATACGCAGTATTTT.

This clone has just a few counts. The J gene is TRBJ1-2, the V gene TRBV11-2; 9 bases fit TRBD1. The CDR3 is 15 residues long. Trimming cost V 6 bases and J 5 bases; bases outside gene matches: 10. The germline V gene has CDR1 SGHAT and CDR2 FQNNGV. The CDR3: CASSGFRDRDYGYTF. In DNA, the CDR3 is TGTGCCAGCAGTGGATTCCGGGACAGGGATTATGGCTACACCTTC.

This clone was picked up one time. CDR3 in amino acids: CASSLRGSDNEQFF. CDR3 in DNA: TGTGCCAGCAGCTTAAGGGGGTCCGACAATGAGCAGTTCTTC. The chain is built from TRBV7-6 and TRBJ2-1; a weak D match, TRBD1 (6 bases). The V gene's germline CDR1 is SGHVS and CDR2 FNYEAQ. Trimming took 2 bases from V and 5 from J, leaving 10 bases between them. This CDR3 has 14 amino acids.

This clone appeared once. This chain connects TRBV19 to TRBJ2-2; weak D call: TRBD2 (6 bases). V shed 3 bases and J shed 3 bases, with 17 bases lying between them. CDR1 LNHDA and CDR2 SQIVND come from the germline V gene (reference sequence). The CDR3 sequence is 17 residues long. The CDR3 reads CASSIYHQGGDTGELFF. The DNA for the CDR3 is TGTGCCAGTAGTATTTATCACCAGGGAGGTGACACCGGGGAGCTGTTTTTT.

The chain employs TRBV29-1 and TRBJ1-4; TRBD1 agrees at 8 bases. The CDR3 runs to 12 residues. Germline assignment: CDR1 SQVTM and CDR2 ANQGSEA. Trimming at V came to 7 bases and at J to 4 bases, leaving 2 bases not matched to a gene. The CDR3 DNA sequence: TGCAGCGCAGACAGGGGTAATGAAAAACTGTTTTTT. Translation gives CSADRGNEKLFF.

The chain combines TRBV6-1 with TRBJ1-1, with a tentative D call TRBD1 (5 bases). This CDR3 has 11 residues. Germline V lookup: CDR1 MNHNS, CDR2 SASEGT. The V end lost 5 bases, the J end lost 8 bases, and 9 bases lay between the germline ends. CDR3 nucleotide sequence: TGTGCCAGCAGTATTAACAGGGAAGCTTTCTTT. Its translation is CASSINREAFF.

The gene calls are TRBV18 and TRBJ1-1; maybe TRBD1 (6 bases). Trimming removed 0 bases at V and 1 base at J, with 15 bases between. Germline loops: CDR1 KGHSH, CDR2 LQKENI. This CDR3 has 17 amino acids. CDR3 DNA: TGTGCCAGCTCACCACCGAAGTGGACCAGGGGGAACACTGAAGCTTTCTTT. Encoded protein: CASSPPKWTRGNTEAFF.

This chain uses TRBV4-1 with TRBJ1-3; no definite D call. The CDR3 is 15 residues long. V dropped 0 bases and J dropped 4 bases, with 10 bases sitting between them. Looked up from germline, CDR1 is MGHRA and CDR2 is YSYEKL. This chain's CDR3 is CASSQDANGGNTIYF. The CDR3 DNA reads as TGCGCCAGCAGCCAAGATGCAAATGGGGGAAACACCATATATTTT.

This chain connects TRBV19 to TRBJ1-5, with D tentatively TRBD1 (6 bases). The CDR3 has 16 amino acids. The V end was cut by 1 base, the J end by 2 bases, with 12 bases between. Germline assignment: CDR1 LNHDA and CDR2 SQIVND (reference sequence). For the CDR3, the DNA is TGTGCCAGTAGTATAGGAGGGGGACGGGGCAATCAGCCCCAGCATTTT. This translates into CASSIGGGRGNQPQHF. Using reference TRBV19 and TRBJ1-5 for the parts outside the CDR3, the full variable domain is DGGITQSPKYLFRKEGQNVTLSCEQNLNHDAMYWYRQDPGQGLRLIYYSQIVNDFQKGDIAEGYSVSREKKESFPLTVTSAQKNPTAFYLCASSIGGGRGNQPQHFGDGTRLSIL.

V usage is TRBV6-1 and J usage is TRBJ1-1, with 7 bases matching TRBD1. With 5 bases clipped from V and 0 bases from J, the junction kept 3 bases outside the gene matches. The CDR3 is 14 amino acids. In germline, CDR1 is MNHNS, CDR2 SASEGT. The CDR3 here is CASSPDRLNTEAFF. CDR3 in DNA: TGTGCCAGCAGTCCGGACAGGTTGAACACTGAAGCTTTCTTT.

The chain is built from TRBV30 and TRBJ2-7; maybe TRBD2 (5 bases). With 0 bases removed from V and 9 bases from J, the gap between germline ends came to 12 bases. This CDR3 has 12 amino acids. CDR1 GTSNPN and CDR2 SVGIG come from the germline V gene (reference sequence). CDR3 nucleotide sequence: TGTGCCTGGAGTGTACCAGGAGGCGGGCAGTACTTC. It yields the protein CAWSVPGGGQYF.

The V gene is TRBV18, the J gene TRBJ2-2, with D perhaps TRBD1 (5 bases). V lost 0 bases and J lost 7, with 9 bases in between. The length of the CDR3 is 14 residues. Germline assignment: CDR1 KGHSH and CDR2 LQKENI. CDR3 protein: CASSPPSGLGELFF. Written as DNA, the CDR3 is TGTGCCAGCTCACCACCGTCAGGGCTCGGGGAGCTGTTTTTT.

CDR3 residues: CASQSGGTNTGELFF. The CDR3 DNA reads TGCGCCAGCCAAAGTGGGGGGACGAACACCGGGGAGCTGTTTTTT. The chain recombines TRBV5-1 with TRBJ2-2; possible D gene TRBD2, 6 bases. Trimming took 7 bases from V and 0 from J, leaving 13 bases between them. CDR1 is SGHRS and CDR2 is YFSETQ in the germline V gene. The CDR3 contains 15 residues.

The rearrangement joins TRBV6-1 to TRBJ1-5, with TRBD1 matching over 9 bases. V lost 4 bases to trimming and J lost 5 bases; unmatched junction nucleotides: 6. The CDR3 runs to 15 residues. CDR1 and CDR2 from the germline V gene are MNHNS and SASEGT. The CDR3: CASSVWTGEDQPQHF. The CDR3 nucleotides are TGTGCCAGCAGTGTCTGGACAGGGGAGGATCAGCCCCAGCATTTT.

This chain links TRBV27 with TRBJ1-2; 8 nucleotides agree with TRBD1. With V trimmed by 5 bases and J by 0 bases, 5 bases remained unmatched. Germline loops: CDR1 MNHEY, CDR2 SMNVEV (reference sequence). This CDR3 is built from 15 residues. The CDR3 DNA sequence: TGTGCCAGCAGTCCTTTGGACAGGGCTAACTATGGCTACACCTTC. Protein product: CASSPLDRANYGYTF.

V is TRBV5-4 and J is TRBJ2-3; a weak D match, TRBD2 (5 bases). CDR1 and CDR2 from the germline V gene are SGHNT and YYREEE (reference sequence). Between the trimmed V and J ends, which lost 1 base and 2 bases, there was a span of 8 bases. CDR3 length: 14 amino acids. The DNA for the CDR3 is TGTGCCAGCAGCTTGAGCGGATTCACAGATACGCAGTATTTT. This sequence encodes CASSLSGFTDTQYF. Based on the CDR3 plus reference TRBV5-4 and TRBJ2-3, the full variable domain is ETGVTQSPTHLIKTRGQQVTLRCSSQSGHNTVSWYQQALGQGPQFIFQYYREEENGRGNFPPRFSGLQFPNYSSELNVNALELDDSALYLCASSLSGFTDTQYFGPGTRLTVL.

The chain recombines TRBV6-1 with TRBJ1-6; D gene unclear. Deletions cut 9 bases from V and 10 bases from J, with 10 bases between. There are 11 residues in the CDR3. CDR1 and CDR2 from the germline V gene are MNHNS and SASEGT. The CDR3 reads CASIEGSPLHF. The CDR3 nucleotides read TGTGCCAGTATCGAAGGATCACCCCTCCACTTT.

The V call is TRBV5-1, the J call TRBJ2-1; 7 bases align to TRBD2. CDR1 and CDR2 (germline): SGHRS, YFSETQ. The CDR3 is 16 residues long. V shed 3 bases and J 9 bases; nucleotides not matched to a gene: 15. The CDR3 DNA reads TGCGCCAGCAGCTCAGCCCAGTCCGGACTAGTGGCTGAGCAGTTCTTC. Translated: CASSSAQSGLVAEQFF.

This chain uses TRBV5-1 with TRBJ2-2, with 11 bases aligning to TRBD2. After removal of 2 bases from V and 4 bases from J, the junction contained 4 bases not matched to a gene. CDR1 SGHRS and CDR2 YFSETQ come from the germline V gene. The CDR3 has 16 residues. The CDR3 protein is CASSLLAGDSTGELFF. CDR3 DNA: TGCGCCAGCAGCTTACTAGCGGGGGACTCCACCGGGGAGCTGTTTTTT.